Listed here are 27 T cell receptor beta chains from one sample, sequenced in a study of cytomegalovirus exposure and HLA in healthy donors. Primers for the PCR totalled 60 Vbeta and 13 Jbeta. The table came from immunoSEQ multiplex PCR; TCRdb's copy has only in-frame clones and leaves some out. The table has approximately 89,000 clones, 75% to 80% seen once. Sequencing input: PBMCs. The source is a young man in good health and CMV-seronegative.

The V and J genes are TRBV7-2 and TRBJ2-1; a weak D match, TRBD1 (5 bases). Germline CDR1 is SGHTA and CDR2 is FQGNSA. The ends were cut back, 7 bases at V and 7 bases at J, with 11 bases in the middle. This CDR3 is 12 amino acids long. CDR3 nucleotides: TGTGCCAGCAACGTCAGGGAAAATGAGCAGTTCTTC. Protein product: CASNVRENEQFF.

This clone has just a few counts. In nucleotides, the CDR3 is TGTGCCAGCAGCGCGACTAGCGTTCCTTTCCGGGACTACAATGAGCAGTTCTTC. Its translation is CASSATSVPFRDYNEQFF. The chain links TRBV7-9 to TRBJ2-1, with 8 bases fitting TRBD2. CDR3 length: 18 amino acids. In germline, CDR1 is SEHNR, CDR2 FQNEAQ (reference sequence). With V trimmed by 5 bases and J by 3 bases, 15 bases remained unmatched.

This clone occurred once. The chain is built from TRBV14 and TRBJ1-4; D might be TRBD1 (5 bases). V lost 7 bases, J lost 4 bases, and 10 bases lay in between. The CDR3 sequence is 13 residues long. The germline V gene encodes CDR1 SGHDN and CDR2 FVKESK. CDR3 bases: TGTGCCAGCATAGAGCAGGGTAATGAAAAACTGTTTTTT. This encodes CASIEQGNEKLFF.

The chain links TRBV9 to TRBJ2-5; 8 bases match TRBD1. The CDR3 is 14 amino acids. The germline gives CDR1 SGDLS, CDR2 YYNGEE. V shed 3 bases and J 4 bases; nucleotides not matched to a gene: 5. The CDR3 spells CASSEGQEVETQYF. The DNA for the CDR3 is TGTGCCAGCAGCGAGGGACAGGAAGTAGAGACCCAGTACTTC.

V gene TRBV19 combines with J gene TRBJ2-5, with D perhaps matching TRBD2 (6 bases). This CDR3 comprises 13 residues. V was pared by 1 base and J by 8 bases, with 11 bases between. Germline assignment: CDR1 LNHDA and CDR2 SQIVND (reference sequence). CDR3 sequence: CASSIVGSGTQYF. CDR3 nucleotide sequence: TGTGCCAGTAGTATAGTTGGTAGCGGCACCCAGTACTTC. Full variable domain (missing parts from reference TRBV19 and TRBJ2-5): DGGITQSPKYLFRKEGQNVTLSCEQNLNHDAMYWYRQDPGQGLRLIYYSQIVNDFQKGDIAEGYSVSREKKESFPLTVTSAQKNPTAFYLCASSIVGSGTQYFGPGTRLLVL.

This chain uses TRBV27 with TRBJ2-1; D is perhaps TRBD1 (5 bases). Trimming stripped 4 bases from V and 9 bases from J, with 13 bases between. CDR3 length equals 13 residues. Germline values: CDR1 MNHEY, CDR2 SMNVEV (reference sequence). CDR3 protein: CASSWGRQFEQFF. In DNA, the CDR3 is TGTGCCAGCAGTTGGGGCAGGCAATTTGAGCAGTTCTTC.

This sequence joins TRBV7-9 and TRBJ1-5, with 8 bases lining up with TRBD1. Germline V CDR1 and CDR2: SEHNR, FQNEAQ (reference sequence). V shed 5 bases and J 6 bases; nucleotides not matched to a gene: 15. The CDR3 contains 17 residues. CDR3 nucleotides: TGTGCCAGCAGCCCAAGGACAGGGATGCGCATGGTTCAGCCCCAGCATTTT. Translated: CASSPRTGMRMVQPQHF. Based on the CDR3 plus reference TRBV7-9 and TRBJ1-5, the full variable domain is DTGVSQNPRHKITKRGQNVTFRCDPISEHNRLYWYRQTLGQGPEFLTYFQNEAQLEKSRLLSDRFSAERPKGSFSTLEIQRTEQGDSAMYLCASSPRTGMRMVQPQHFGDGTRLSIL.

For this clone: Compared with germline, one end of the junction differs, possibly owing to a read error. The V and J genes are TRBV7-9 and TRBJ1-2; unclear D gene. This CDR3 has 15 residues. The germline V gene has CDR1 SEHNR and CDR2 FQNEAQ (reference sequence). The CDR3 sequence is CSSSFSVAQIYGYTF. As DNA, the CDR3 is TGTTCCAGCAGCTTTAGCGTAGCGCAGATCTATGGCTACACCTTC.

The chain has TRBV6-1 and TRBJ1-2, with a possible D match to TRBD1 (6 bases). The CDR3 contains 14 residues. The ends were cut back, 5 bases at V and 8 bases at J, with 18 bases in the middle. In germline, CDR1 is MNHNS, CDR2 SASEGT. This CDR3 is CASSPGQTRGGYTF. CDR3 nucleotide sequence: TGTGCCAGCAGTCCCGGACAGACCAGAGGGGGCTACACCTTC.

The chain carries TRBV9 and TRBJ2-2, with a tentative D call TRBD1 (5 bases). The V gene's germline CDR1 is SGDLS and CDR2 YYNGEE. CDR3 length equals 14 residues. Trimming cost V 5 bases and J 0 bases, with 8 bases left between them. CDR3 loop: CASRGLSNTGELFF. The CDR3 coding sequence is TGTGCCAGCAGGGGGCTGTCGAACACCGGGGAGCTGTTTTTT. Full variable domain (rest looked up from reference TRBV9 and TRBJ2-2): DSGVTQTPKHLITATGQRVTLRCSPRSGDLSVYWYQQSLDQGLQFLIQYYNGEERAKGNILERFSAQQFPDLHSELNLSSLELGDSALYFCASRGLSNTGELFFGEGSRLTVL.

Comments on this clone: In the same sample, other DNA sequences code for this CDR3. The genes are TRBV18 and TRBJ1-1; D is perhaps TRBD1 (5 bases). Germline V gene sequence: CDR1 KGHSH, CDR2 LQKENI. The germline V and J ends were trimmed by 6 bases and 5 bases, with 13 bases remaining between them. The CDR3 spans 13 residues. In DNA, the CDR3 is TGTGCCAGCTCCCCCGACAGACAAACTGAAGCTTTCTTT. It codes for CASSPDRQTEAFF.

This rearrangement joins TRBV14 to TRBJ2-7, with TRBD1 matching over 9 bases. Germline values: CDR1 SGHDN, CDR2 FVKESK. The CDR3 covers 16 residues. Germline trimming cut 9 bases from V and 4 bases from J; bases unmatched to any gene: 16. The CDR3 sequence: CARNRIGTGKTYEQYF. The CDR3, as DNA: TGTGCCAGGAATAGGATAGGGACAGGGAAGACGTACGAGCAGTACTTC.

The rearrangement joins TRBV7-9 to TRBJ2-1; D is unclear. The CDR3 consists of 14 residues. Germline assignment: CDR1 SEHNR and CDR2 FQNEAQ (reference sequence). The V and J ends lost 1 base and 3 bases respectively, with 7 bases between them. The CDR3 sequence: CASSLDRSYNEQFF. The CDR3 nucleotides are TGTGCCAGCAGCTTAGACAGAAGCTACAATGAGCAGTTCTTC.

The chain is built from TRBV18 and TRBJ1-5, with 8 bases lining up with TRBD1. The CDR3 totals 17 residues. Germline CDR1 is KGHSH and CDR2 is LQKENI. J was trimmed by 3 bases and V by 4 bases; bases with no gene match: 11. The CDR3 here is CASSQSLGQGLNQPQHF. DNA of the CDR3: TGTGCCAGCTCACAGTCGCTAGGACAGGGACTCAATCAGCCCCAGCATTTT. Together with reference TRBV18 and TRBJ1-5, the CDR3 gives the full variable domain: NAGVMQNPRHLVRRRGQEARLRCSPMKGHSHVYWYRQLPEEGLKFMVYLQKENIIDESGMPKERFSAEFPKEGPSILRIQQVVRGDSAAYFCASSQSLGQGLNQPQHFGDGTRLSIL.

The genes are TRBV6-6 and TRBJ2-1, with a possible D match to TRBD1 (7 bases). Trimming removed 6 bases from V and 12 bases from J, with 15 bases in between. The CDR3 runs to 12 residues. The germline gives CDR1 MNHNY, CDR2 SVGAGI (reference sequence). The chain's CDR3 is CASSQGGLGQFF. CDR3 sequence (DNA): TGTGCCAGCAGCCAGGGGGGACTCGGGCAGTTCTTC.

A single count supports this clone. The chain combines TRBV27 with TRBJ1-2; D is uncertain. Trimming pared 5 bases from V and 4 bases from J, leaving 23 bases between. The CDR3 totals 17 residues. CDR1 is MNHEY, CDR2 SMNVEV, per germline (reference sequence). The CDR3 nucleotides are TGTGCCAGCAGTCCCAACCGTTGGTCGGGAGGAATCTATGGCTACACCTTC. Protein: CASSPNRWSGGIYGYTF.

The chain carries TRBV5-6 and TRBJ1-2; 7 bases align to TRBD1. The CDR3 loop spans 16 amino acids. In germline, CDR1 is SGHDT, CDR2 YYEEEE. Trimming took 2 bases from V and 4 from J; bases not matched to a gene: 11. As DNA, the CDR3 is TGTGCCAGCAGCTTCCAACAGGGGAATGCTGCCTATGGCTACACCTTC. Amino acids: CASSFQQGNAAYGYTF.

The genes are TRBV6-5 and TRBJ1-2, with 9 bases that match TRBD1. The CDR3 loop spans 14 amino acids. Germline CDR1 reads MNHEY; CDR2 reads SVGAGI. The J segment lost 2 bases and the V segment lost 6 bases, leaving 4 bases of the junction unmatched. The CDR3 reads CASRRGTGNYGYTF. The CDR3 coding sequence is TGTGCCAGCAGACGCGGGACAGGGAACTATGGCTACACCTTC.

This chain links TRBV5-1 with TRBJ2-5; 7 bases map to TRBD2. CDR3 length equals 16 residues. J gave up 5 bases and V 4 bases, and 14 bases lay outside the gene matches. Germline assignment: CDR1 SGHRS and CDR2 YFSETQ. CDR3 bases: TGCGCCAGCAGCCCCGGGACTACTCCGGGACTTGAGACCCAGTACTTC. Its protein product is CASSPGTTPGLETQYF.

The CDR3 bases are TGCAGCGTTGAAAGGGACAGGGCCACTGAGACCCAGTACTTC. Translation: CSVERDRATETQYF. The genes are TRBV29-1 and TRBJ2-5, with TRBD1 identical over 9 bases. Trimming cost V 2 bases and J 5 bases; bases outside gene matches: 6. This CDR3 contains 14 residues. Germline loops: CDR1 SQVTM, CDR2 ANQGSEA.

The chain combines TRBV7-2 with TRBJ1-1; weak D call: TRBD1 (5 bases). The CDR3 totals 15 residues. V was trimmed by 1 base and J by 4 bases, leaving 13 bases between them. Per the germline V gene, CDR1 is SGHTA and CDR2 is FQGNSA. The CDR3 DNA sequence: TGTGCCAGCAGCTTAGTCGGAGGGGAGGTCACTGAAGCTTTCTTT. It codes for CASSLVGGEVTEAFF.

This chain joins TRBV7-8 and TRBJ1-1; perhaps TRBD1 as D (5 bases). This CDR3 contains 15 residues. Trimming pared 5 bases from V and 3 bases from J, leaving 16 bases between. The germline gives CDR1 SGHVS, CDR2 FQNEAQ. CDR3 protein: CASSQRGGWDTEAFF. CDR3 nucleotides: TGTGCCAGCAGCCAGCGGGGGGGGTGGGACACTGAAGCTTTCTTT.

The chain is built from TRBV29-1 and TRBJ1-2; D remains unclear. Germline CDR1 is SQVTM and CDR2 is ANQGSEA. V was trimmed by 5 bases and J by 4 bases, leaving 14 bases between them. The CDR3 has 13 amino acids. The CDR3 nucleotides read TGCAGCGTTCTTCCATGGGGAGCCTATGGCTACACCTTC. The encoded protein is CSVLPWGAYGYTF. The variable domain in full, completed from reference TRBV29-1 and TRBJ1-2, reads SAVISQKPSRDICQRGTSLTIQCQVDSQVTMMFWYRQQPGQSLTLIATANQGSEATYESGFVIDKFPISRPNLTFSTLTVSNMSPEDSSIYLCSVLPWGAYGYTFGSGTRLTVV.

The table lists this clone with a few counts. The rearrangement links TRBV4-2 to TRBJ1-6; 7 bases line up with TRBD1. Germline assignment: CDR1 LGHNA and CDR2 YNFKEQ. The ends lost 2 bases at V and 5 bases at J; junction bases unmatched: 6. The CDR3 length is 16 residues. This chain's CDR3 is CASSQRLDRNNSPLHF. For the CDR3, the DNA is TGTGCCAGCAGCCAACGGCTGGACAGGAATAATTCACCCCTCCACTTT.

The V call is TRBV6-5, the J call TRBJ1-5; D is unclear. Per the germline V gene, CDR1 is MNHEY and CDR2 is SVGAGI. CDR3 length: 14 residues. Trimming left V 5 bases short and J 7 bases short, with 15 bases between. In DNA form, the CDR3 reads TGTGCCAGCAGTCCCTCGGGGTCCGGGCAGCCCCAGCATTTT. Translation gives CASSPSGSGQPQHF.

The DNA for the CDR3 is TGTGCCAGCAGTTTTATGACAGGGGGTTCTTCTGGCTACACCTTC. It is translated as CASSFMTGGSSGYTF. This chain uses TRBV27 with TRBJ1-2, with TRBD1 identical over 9 bases. J lost 7 bases, V lost 3 bases, and 9 bases had no gene match. Germline V gives CDR1 MNHEY, CDR2 SMNVEV (reference sequence). The CDR3 sequence is 15 residues long.

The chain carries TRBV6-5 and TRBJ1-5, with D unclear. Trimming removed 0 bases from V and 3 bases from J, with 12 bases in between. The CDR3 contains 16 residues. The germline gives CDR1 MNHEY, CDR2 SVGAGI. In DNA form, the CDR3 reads TGTGCCAGCAGTTACTCGAGTCCCAGGCTCAATCAGCCCCAGCATTTT. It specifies CASSYSSPRLNQPQHF.